A selection of T cell receptor beta chains follows, all from one sample in a study of blood T cell repertoires in COVID-19. Some clones are missing from TCRdb's copy, which holds only in-frame ones; the method was immunoSEQ multiplex PCR. The sample has 150,000 or so clones, approximately 85% seen once. Input material: peripheral blood. The receptors originated from a woman in her sixties with COVID-19, enrolled during active disease. Each CDR3 is given with its conserved first and last residue. D genes are given only for firm matches. Size is stated for part of the rows, as once, few or many counts, or as a class when the clone is expanded.

cdr3_nt cdr3_aa j_call v_call clone_size d_call
TGCGCCAGCAGCCCAACGGGACAGCCGAAGGATGGCTACACCTTC CASSPTGQPKDGYTF TRBJ1-2 TRBV4-1 . TRBD1
TGTGCCAGCAGCTTATCACTAGTGTCGCACGATGAGCAGTTCTTC CASSLSLVSHDEQFF TRBJ2-1 TRBV7-9 . .
TGTGCCATCAGTGAGTCAAGGGACAAGAGCTCCTACGAGCAGTACTTC CAISESRDKSSYEQYF TRBJ2-7 TRBV10-3 . .
TGTGCCAGCAGCCGCCGGACTAGCGGGGGGGCCAACGCAGATACGCAGTATTTT CASSRRTSGGANADTQYF TRBJ2-3 TRBV5-4 . TRBD2
TGTGCCAGCAGCCAATATGGGCTTCAACACGTAGATACGCAGTATTTT CASSQYGLQHVDTQYF TRBJ2-3 TRBV3-1/TRBV3-2 . .
TGTGCCAGTAGTATACGTCTAGCGGGGGAATACGAGCAGTACTTC CASSIRLAGEYEQYF TRBJ2-7 TRBV19 . TRBD2
TGCGCCAGCAGTCAATCCGTGCAGGCCTGGGCTGAAGCTTTCTTT CASSQSVQAWAEAFF TRBJ1-1 TRBV23-1 . .
TGTGCCACCAGCAGTTCTCCGGGACTAGCAATTGAGCAGTTCTTC CATSSSPGLAIEQFF TRBJ2-1 TRBV15 . TRBD2
TGTGCTAGCAGCTTGACAGGCGACACTGAAGCTTTCTTT CASSLTGDTEAFF TRBJ1-1 TRBV7-7 few .
TGTGCCATCAATCTTAGGGAGACCTCGAGCGATGGCTACACCTTC CAINLRETSSDGYTF TRBJ1-2 TRBV10-3 . .
TGTGCCAGCAGCCAAGGGGGCGGGGCTAAGTACTTC CASSQGGGAKYF TRBJ2-7 TRBV4-2 few .
TGTGCCAGTACAGATAACCTCATGAACACTGAAGCTTTCTTT CASTDNLMNTEAFF TRBJ1-1 TRBV19 . .
TGTGCCAGCACCAGGACAGGTGAAGCTTTCTTT CASTRTGEAFF TRBJ1-1 TRBV3-1/TRBV3-2 few TRBD1
TGTGCCAGCAGTTACCTACTAAGCTTTGGCGCTTTCTTT CASSYLLSFGAFF TRBJ1-1 TRBV6-2/TRBV6-3 once .
TGTGCCTTTGACAGCAGCTCTGGAAACACCATATATTTT CAFDSSSGNTIYF TRBJ1-3 TRBV30 . .
TGCAGTGCTCCCAGGGGGTGGGAGCAGTACTTC CSAPRGWEQYF TRBJ2-7 TRBV20-1 . TRBD1
TGTGCCTGGGGCCACAACTCTGGAAACACCATATATTTT CAWGHNSGNTIYF TRBJ1-3 TRBV30 . .
TGTGCCAGCTCACCGAGCGGGGGGTTGACCTACGAGCAGTACTTC CASSPSGGLTYEQYF TRBJ2-7 TRBV18 . TRBD2
TGTGCCAGCAGCGTTGCGCCAGGGGAATCCTACGAGCAGTACTTC CASSVAPGESYEQYF TRBJ2-7 TRBV9 . .
TGCAGCGTTGAATCGGACATTAGCAATCAGCCCCAGCATTTT CSVESDISNQPQHF TRBJ1-5 TRBV29-1 . .
TGCGCCAGCAGTCCAACCCCTACCCAACCAGATACGCAGTATTTT CASSPTPTQPDTQYF TRBJ2-3 TRBV5-1 . .
TGTGCCGGTTCTAGCGGGGGGGCGAGGACCGGGGAGCTGTTTTTT CAGSSGGARTGELFF TRBJ2-2 TRBV30 . TRBD2
TGTGCCAGCAGCTTGGTCGGCGGGAACTTGGGAACCGGGGAGCTGTTTTTT CASSLVGGNLGTGELFF TRBJ2-2 TRBV5-6 . .
TGTGCCAGCAGCTTCCTTAGATCCTTAGCGGGGGGGGTCAATGAGCAGTTCTTC CASSFLRSLAGGVNEQFF TRBJ2-1 TRBV7-2 . TRBD2
TGTGCCAGCAGCGCCGGGACAGGGCTTAACCAGCCCCAGCATTTT CASSAGTGLNQPQHF TRBJ1-5 TRBV6-5 . TRBD1
TGTGCCAGCAAGAGGTTAACTAATGAAAAACTGTTTTTT CASKRLTNEKLFF TRBJ1-4 TRBV6-5 . .
TGTGCCAGCAGCTCACGGTGGGGACAGGGGACCTACGAGCAGTACTTC CASSSRWGQGTYEQYF TRBJ2-7 TRBV7-2 . TRBD1
TGTGCCAGCAGTCCACCTGGACAGGGGAATTCACCCCTCCACTTT CASSPPGQGNSPLHF TRBJ1-6 TRBV2 . TRBD1
TGTGCCAGCTCACGCAGGGAAAGGACCACTGAAGCTTTCTTT CASSRRERTTEAFF TRBJ1-1 TRBV18 . .
TGTGCCATCAGTGAGACCGGGACAGGCGGGTCTGAAGCTTTCTTT CAISETGTGGSEAFF TRBJ1-1 TRBV10-3 . TRBD1
TGTGCCAGCAGCTTAGGCGTGGATCAGCCCCAGCATTTT CASSLGVDQPQHF TRBJ1-5 TRBV11-2 once .
TGTGCCAGCAGTGTCCTCGTGAGCTCTGGAAACACCATATATTTT CASSVLVSSGNTIYF TRBJ1-3 TRBV25-1 . .
TGTGCCAGCAGCCAAGAGTATGTCGGGGTAAACACCGGGGAGCTGTTTTTT CASSQEYVGVNTGELFF TRBJ2-2 TRBV3-1/TRBV3-2 . .
TGCGCCAGCAGCCAAGTGAACAGGGCCGAGCAGTACTTC CASSQVNRAEQYF TRBJ2-7 TRBV4-1 . .
TGTGCCAGCAGTGAATTGGACAGGGAAATCAATCAGCCCCAGCATTTT CASSELDREINQPQHF TRBJ1-5 TRBV6-1 once TRBD1
TGTGCCAGCAGCTCCCGGACAGCTAACAATCAGCCCCAGCATTTT CASSSRTANNQPQHF TRBJ1-5 TRBV7-6 few .
TGTGCCAGCAGCTTACGGGGGGTCGTAAATTCACCCCTCCACTTT CASSLRGVVNSPLHF TRBJ1-6 TRBV11-2 . .
TGTGCCAGCAGCTTAGAACTCCCCCCCTGGGGACACTCTAACTATGGCTACACCTTC CASSLELPPWGHSNYGYTF TRBJ1-2 TRBV11-2 . .
TGTGCCAGCAGTTCGCCATCCGGGGGAGTTCAGGAGACCCAGTACTTC CASSSPSGGVQETQYF TRBJ2-5 TRBV5-6 once .
TGCGCCAGCAGCTTAAGCGCAACTAATGAAAAACTGTTTTTT CASSLSATNEKLFF TRBJ1-4 TRBV5-1 . .
TGTGCCAGCAGAGAGGGGGTCAACGAGCAGTACTTC CASREGVNEQYF TRBJ2-7 TRBV28 . .
TGTGCCAGCAGTTGGGCGGGGGGTCTGAGCTCCTACGAGCAGTACTTC CASSWAGGLSSYEQYF TRBJ2-7 TRBV2 . TRBD2
TGTGCCAGCTCACGGACAGGGGAGGACGAGCAGTACTTC CASSRTGEDEQYF TRBJ2-7 TRBV18 few TRBD1
TGCGCCAGCGGGACTAGCCGCACAGATACGCAGTATTTT CASGTSRTDTQYF TRBJ2-3 TRBV10-1 . TRBD2
TGTGCCAGCAGCGAAAGAGGACAGGGTCTAAACGGCTACACCTTC CASSERGQGLNGYTF TRBJ1-2 TRBV7-3 . TRBD1
TGTGCCAGCAGCGTAGGCAGGTCCGAGACCCAGTACTTC CASSVGRSETQYF TRBJ2-5 TRBV9 . .
TGTGCCAGCAGCCGCAGGGACAGTAGCAATCAGCCCCAGCATTTT CASSRRDSSNQPQHF TRBJ1-5 TRBV7-8 . TRBD1
TGTGCCAGCCCCCACGCGACTAGCGGGGGGGGGATAGCAGATACGCAGTATTTT CASPHATSGGGIADTQYF TRBJ2-3 TRBV7-9 . TRBD2
TGTGCCAGCAGCCGTGAAGACAGGGGCTATGGCTACACCTTC CASSREDRGYGYTF TRBJ1-2 TRBV7-6 . TRBD1
TGCGCCAGCAGCCAAGTAGGGGACAGGTTAGGCTATGGCTACACCTTC CASSQVGDRLGYGYTF TRBJ1-2 TRBV4-3 . TRBD1
TGTGCCAGCAGCCAAGAGGGACAGATCGGCTACAATGAGCAGTTCTTC CASSQEGQIGYNEQFF TRBJ2-1 TRBV3-1/TRBV3-2 . TRBD1
TGTGCCAGCAGCTTAGCAAGCTCCTCTGGAAACACCATATATTTT CASSLASSSGNTIYF TRBJ1-3 TRBV7-9 . .
TGTGCCAGCTATCGGGAAGGGTTTCTAGGAGGCTACACCTTC CASYREGFLGGYTF TRBJ1-2 TRBV27 . .